This T cell receptor beta chain was captured by sequencing in a study of blood T cell repertoires in COVID-19. On the study more broadly: The analysed material was cDNA or gDNA that came from T cells, B-cell-depleted T cells, or PBMCs.

Germline values: CDR1 SSHAT, CDR2 FNYEAQ (reference sequence). The CDR3 spans 14 residues. In the case of this clone: The junction departs from the called germline gene at one end, perhaps through a read error.

Original handling: Amplification from reference gene primers served as the basis for estimated nucleated cell counts. Sequenced by immunoSEQ multiplex PCR; TCRdb stores in-frame clones only, minus some. V and J calls and clone size are copied from that table; D and trimming were computed from the DNA. Of about 100,000 clones listed, 80% to 95% are singletons. The source material was peripheral blood. V gene TRBV7-7 combines with J gene TRBJ2-1, with 7 bases identical to TRBD2. The clonotype was recovered from a man between 50 and 59 years old with active COVID-19. The CDR3 DNA reads as TGTGCTAGCAGTCCCGGGGGGTCCTACAATGAGCAGTTCTTC. Translated, it gives CASSPGGSYNEQFF.